Below, 17 T cell receptor beta chains from the same sample are listed, as sequenced in a study of OX40 agonist ivuxolimab in advanced cancers. This table comes from immunoSEQ multiplex PCR, and its TCRdb copy is limited to in-frame clones, with some not included. Of about 58,000 clones listed, around 83% are singletons. The source material was CD4+ or CD8+ T cells sorted from blood, sampled in a trial of the OX40 agonist ivuxolimab. These receptors were collected from an adult with an advanced solid tumor such as melanoma, head and neck, liver or kidney cancer.

The chain combines TRBV9 with TRBJ2-3; D possibly uses TRBD1 or TRBD2 (5 bases each). Germline loops: CDR1 SGDLS, CDR2 YYNGEE. The CDR3 is 15 residues long. Between the trimmed V and J ends, which lost 1 base and 3 bases, there was a span of 12 bases. The CDR3 sequence is CASSVWGSRTDTQYF. The CDR3 coding sequence is TGTGCCAGCAGCGTATGGGGGTCCCGAACAGATACGCAGTATTTT.

The rearrangement uses TRBV2 and TRBJ2-5, with TRBD2 identical over 15 bases. This CDR3 is built from 16 residues. V gave up 7 bases and J gave up 1 base; unmatched junction bases: 4. CDR1 SNHLY and CDR2 FYNNEI come from the germline V gene. CDR3 in DNA: TGTGCCAGCACAGGGGGACTAGCGGGGGGCCAAGAGACCCAGTACTTC. Residues: CASTGGLAGGQETQYF.

The rearrangement links TRBV6-1 to TRBJ2-1; 10 bases map to TRBD2. CDR3 length equals 16 residues. The V gene's germline CDR1 is MNHNS and CDR2 SASEGT. Unmatched junction bases numbered 1, after V lost 2 bases and J lost 0 bases. CDR3 protein: CASSESSGGSYNEQFF. DNA of the CDR3: TGTGCCAGCAGTGAATCTAGCGGGGGCTCCTACAATGAGCAGTTCTTC.

V usage is TRBV11-3 and J usage is TRBJ2-7, with TRBD2 as a possible D gene (6 bases). Germline CDR1 is SGHNT and CDR2 is YENEEA. Trimming took 3 bases from V and 4 from J, leaving 16 bases between them. The CDR3 is 15 residues long. CDR3 protein: CASSLGSSGVYEQYF. CDR3 nucleotides: TGTGCCAGCAGCTTGGGATCCTCGGGGGTGTACGAGCAGTACTTC.

The chain is built from TRBV19 and TRBJ1-2; 7 bases align to TRBD1. Trimming took 6 bases from V and 0 from J; bases not matched to a gene: 13. Germline-derived CDR1 and CDR2 are LNHDA and SQIVND (reference sequence). The CDR3 has 17 amino acids. This chain's CDR3 is CASRARGRGDSNYGYTF. For the CDR3, the DNA is TGTGCCAGTAGGGCTCGAGGCAGGGGGGACTCTAACTATGGCTACACCTTC.

In this sample, this clone turned up once. J is TRBJ1-2 and V is TRBV18; D may be TRBD1 (6 bases). V was pared by 1 base and J by 6 bases, with 12 bases between. CDR3 length: 14 residues. Germline V lookup: CDR1 KGHSH, CDR2 LQKENI. As DNA, the CDR3 is TGTGCCAGCTCACCACGCCAGGCAGGGGATGGCTACACCTTC. As protein: CASSPRQAGDGYTF.

The chain uses TRBV4-2 and TRBJ2-7; tentative D call: TRBD1 (6 bases). The CDR3 length is 16 residues. Germline-derived CDR1 and CDR2 are LGHNA and YNFKEQ. V lost 1 base and J lost 5, with 18 bases in between. CDR3 nucleotides: TGTGCCAGCAGCCAAGGGTTACAGGGAACTTCCCACGAGCAGTACTTC. Translated, it gives CASSQGLQGTSHEQYF.

This clone has more than one count but fewer than ten. The genes are TRBV11-2 and TRBJ1-1, with unresolved D. Germline CDR1 reads SGHAT; CDR2 reads FQNNGV. V lost 4 bases to trimming and J lost 6 bases, with 12 bases between them. This CDR3 is 13 amino acids long. Here the CDR3 reads CASSSLLGAEAFF. DNA for the CDR3: TGTGCCAGCAGCTCCCTCCTCGGGGCTGAAGCTTTCTTT.

This clone was recorded a few times. This chain connects TRBV7-2 to TRBJ1-2; D is ambiguous. The CDR3 has 12 residues. The V gene lost 3 bases and the J gene lost 8 bases, with 10 bases spanning the gap. Germline V gene lookup returns CDR1 SGHTA and CDR2 FQGNSA. The CDR3 DNA sequence: TGTGCCAGCAGCTTCTCGGACGGCGGCTACACCTTC. It is translated as CASSFSDGGYTF.

The V and J genes are TRBV6-6 and TRBJ1-1; possible D gene TRBD1, 5 bases. The V end lost 4 bases, the J end lost 0 bases, and 12 bases lay between the germline ends. The CDR3 totals 15 residues. Germline CDR1 MNHNY, CDR2 SVGAGI (reference sequence). The CDR3 sequence: CASSWGGAMNTEAFF. The CDR3 nucleotides are TGTGCCAGCAGTTGGGGGGGAGCAATGAACACTGAAGCTTTCTTT.

This chain links TRBV29-1 with TRBJ2-3; no reliable D call. Germline lookup yields CDR1 SQVTM and CDR2 ANQGSEA. The V gene lost 6 bases and the J gene lost 2 bases, with 15 bases spanning the gap. The CDR3 is made up of 14 amino acids. As DNA, the CDR3 is TGCAGCGTCCGAAGATTGTGGGACACAGATACGCAGTATTTT. Its protein product is CSVRRLWDTDTQYF.

V gene TRBV19 combines with J gene TRBJ1-1; D gene ambiguous. The V end was cut by 0 bases, the J end by 7 bases, with 9 bases between. CDR3 length: 13 amino acids. The germline gives CDR1 LNHDA, CDR2 SQIVND (reference sequence). The chain's CDR3 is CASSIDPTYEAFF. CDR3 in DNA: TGTGCCAGTAGTATAGATCCGACTTATGAAGCTTTCTTT.

Comments on this clone: At one of its ends the junction is not consistent with the germline gene, which may arise from a read error. The chain combines TRBV5-6 with TRBJ2-3; either TRBD1 or TRBD2 may supply D (5 bases each). Per germline, CDR1 SGHDT and CDR2 YYEEEE. There are 15 residues in the CDR3. The CDR3 loop reads CAGSLFRGLADTQYF. The CDR3 coding sequence is TGTGCCGGCAGCTTGTTTCGGGGCCTCGCAGATACGCAGTATTTT.

This clone was observed a handful of times. The J gene is TRBJ2-1, the V gene TRBV29-1; 7 positions agree with TRBD2. This CDR3 contains 12 residues. V gave up 4 bases and J gave up 12 bases; unmatched junction bases: 9. Germline assignment: CDR1 SQVTM and CDR2 ANQGSEA. The CDR3 DNA reads as TGCAGCGTTGGGGAGGGATTTGGTGTGCAGTTCTTC. This encodes CSVGEGFGVQFF.

The genes are TRBV28 and TRBJ1-2, with D perhaps TRBD1 (5 bases). Germline-derived CDR1 and CDR2 are MDHEN and SYDVKM. CDR3 size: 14 residues. V was shortened by 9 bases and J by 5 bases, with 19 bases between the two germline ends. The CDR3 loop is CASTGTLFPYGYTF. Here the CDR3 DNA reads TGTGCCAGTACCGGGACGTTGTTCCCGTATGGCTACACCTTC.

The chain couples TRBV4-3 to TRBJ1-1; D not certain. The CDR3 covers 17 residues. V lost 4 bases to trimming and J lost 4 bases, with 22 bases between them. Germline V lookup: CDR1 LGHNA, CDR2 YSLEER. DNA for the CDR3: TGCGCCAGCAGCCGCCGGACGGGAGTGAGCTCGGCCACTGAAGCTTTCTTT. This gives the protein CASSRRTGVSSATEAFF.

This sequence joins TRBV7-6 and TRBJ1-2, with 8 bases matching TRBD1. CDR3 length: 15 amino acids. Germline V lookup: CDR1 SGHVS, CDR2 FNYEAQ. J was trimmed by 7 bases and V by 0 bases; bases with no gene match: 7. CDR3 coding DNA: TGTGCCAGCAGCTTAGCGCAGGGGGCTTTGGGTGGCTACACCTTC. Translation: CASSLAQGALGGYTF. Variable domain in full (rest from reference TRBV7-6 and TRBJ1-2): GAGVSQSPRYKVTKRGQDVALRCDPISGHVSLYWYRQALGQGPEFLTYFNYEAQQDKSGLPNDRFSAERPEGSISTLTIQRTEQRDSAMYRCASSLAQGALGGYTFGSGTRLTVV.